The clone carrying this TCR beta chain was observed many times. A second 7 to 11 cycle PCR used barcoded and J-beta primers. TCRdb ran MiXCR on the 5' RACE reads and lists one entry per CDR3 protein. The sample lists about 840,000 distinct CDR3 sequences; 25% to 35% were seen once. The sample is drawn from a study of blood T cells in healthy people across ages. The CDR3 covers 14 residues. Trimming removed 6 bases from V and 2 bases from J, with 14 bases in between. Germline loops: CDR1 SEHNR, CDR2 FQNEAQ (reference sequence). These data were also reused for a study on T cells of mothers and their children. From that report: When mothers and children were related, their normalized repertoire overlap, which was always slightly higher, did not differ significantly from that of unrelated pairs.

V and J are TRBV7-9 and TRBJ2-7, with D perhaps matching TRBD1 or TRBD2 (6 bases each). This clonotype was sampled from a woman aged 40 to 55 in good health. The sequenced sample consisted of blood. The chain's CDR3 is CASSFPGDTYEQYF. The CDR3 DNA reads TGTGCCAGCAGTTTTCCGGGGGACACCTACGAGCAGTACTTC. Full variable domain (remainder filled in from reference TRBV7-9 and TRBJ2-7): DTGVSQNPRHKITKRGQNVTFRCDPISEHNRLYWYRQTLGQGPEFLTYFQNEAQLEKSRLLSDRFSAERPKGSFSTLEIQRTEQGDSAMYLCASSFPGDTYEQYFGPGTRLTVT.